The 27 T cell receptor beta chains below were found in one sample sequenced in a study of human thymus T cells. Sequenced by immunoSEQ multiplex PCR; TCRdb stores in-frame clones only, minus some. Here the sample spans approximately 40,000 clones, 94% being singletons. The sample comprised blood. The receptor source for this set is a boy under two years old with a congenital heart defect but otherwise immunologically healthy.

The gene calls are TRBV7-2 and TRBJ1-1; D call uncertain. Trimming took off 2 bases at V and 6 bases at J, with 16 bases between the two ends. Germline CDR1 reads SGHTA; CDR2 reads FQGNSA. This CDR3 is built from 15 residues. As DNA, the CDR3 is TGTGCCAGCAGCTTATCGACACCGGAGTACGCTGAAGCTTTCTTT. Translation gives CASSLSTPEYAEAFF.

The chain's CDR3 is CASSFGGIFNQPQHF. The CDR3 nucleotides read TGTGCCAGCAGCTTCGGGGGGATTTTTAATCAGCCCCAGCATTTT. This chain links TRBV7-2 with TRBJ1-5; possibly TRBD1 for D (5 bases). Germline V gene sequence: CDR1 SGHTA, CDR2 FQGNSA. V shed 3 bases and J shed 4 bases, with 13 bases lying between them. The CDR3 is 15 residues long.

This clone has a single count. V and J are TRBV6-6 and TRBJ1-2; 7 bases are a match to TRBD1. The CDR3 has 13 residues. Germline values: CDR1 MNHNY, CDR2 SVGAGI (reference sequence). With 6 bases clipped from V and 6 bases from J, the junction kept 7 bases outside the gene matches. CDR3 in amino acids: CASRPRDRDGYTF. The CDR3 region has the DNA TGTGCCAGCAGACCCCGGGACAGAGATGGCTACACCTTC.

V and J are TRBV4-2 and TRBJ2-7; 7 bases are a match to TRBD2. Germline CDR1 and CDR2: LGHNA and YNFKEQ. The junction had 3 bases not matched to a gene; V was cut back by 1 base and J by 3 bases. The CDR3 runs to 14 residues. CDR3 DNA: TGTGCCAGCAGCCAAGGGGGCGGGGGCTACGAGCAGTACTTC. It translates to CASSQGGGGYEQYF.

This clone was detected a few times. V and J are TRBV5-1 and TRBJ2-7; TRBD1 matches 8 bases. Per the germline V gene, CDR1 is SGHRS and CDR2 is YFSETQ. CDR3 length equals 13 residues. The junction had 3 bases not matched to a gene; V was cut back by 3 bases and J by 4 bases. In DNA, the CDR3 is TGCGCCAGCAGCTATAGGGACAGGTACGAGCAGTACTTC. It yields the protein CASSYRDRYEQYF.

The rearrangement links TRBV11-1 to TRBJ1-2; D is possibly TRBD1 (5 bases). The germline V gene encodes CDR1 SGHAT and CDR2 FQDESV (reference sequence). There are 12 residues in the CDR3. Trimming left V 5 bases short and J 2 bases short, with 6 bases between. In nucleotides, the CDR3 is TGTGCCAGCAGCCGGGACAACTATGGCTACACCTTC. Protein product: CASSRDNYGYTF.

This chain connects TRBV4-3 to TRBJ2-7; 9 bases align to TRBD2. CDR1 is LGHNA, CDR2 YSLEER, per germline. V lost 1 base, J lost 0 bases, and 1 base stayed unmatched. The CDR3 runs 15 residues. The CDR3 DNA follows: TGCGCCAGCAGCCAAGGACTAGCGGACTCCTACGAGCAGTACTTC. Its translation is CASSQGLADSYEQYF.

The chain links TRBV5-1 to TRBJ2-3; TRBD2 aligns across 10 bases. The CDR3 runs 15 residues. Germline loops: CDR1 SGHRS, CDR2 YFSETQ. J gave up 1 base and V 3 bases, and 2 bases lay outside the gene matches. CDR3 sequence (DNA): TGCGCCAGCAGCTCCGGGACTAGCGGCACAGATACGCAGTATTTT. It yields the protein CASSSGTSGTDTQYF.

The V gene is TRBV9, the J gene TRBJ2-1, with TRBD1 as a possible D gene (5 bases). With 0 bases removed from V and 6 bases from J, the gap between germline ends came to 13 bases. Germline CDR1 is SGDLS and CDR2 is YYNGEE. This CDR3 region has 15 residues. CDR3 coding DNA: TGTGCCAGCAGCGTAGCGATGCAGGGTGGCAATGAGCAGTTCTTC. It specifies CASSVAMQGGNEQFF.

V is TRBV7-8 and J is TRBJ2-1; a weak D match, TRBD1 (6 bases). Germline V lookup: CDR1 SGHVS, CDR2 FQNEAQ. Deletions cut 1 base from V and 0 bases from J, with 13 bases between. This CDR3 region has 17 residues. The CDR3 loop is CASSLDTGHSSYNEQFF. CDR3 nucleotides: TGTGCCAGCAGCTTAGATACGGGACATTCCTCCTACAATGAGCAGTTCTTC.

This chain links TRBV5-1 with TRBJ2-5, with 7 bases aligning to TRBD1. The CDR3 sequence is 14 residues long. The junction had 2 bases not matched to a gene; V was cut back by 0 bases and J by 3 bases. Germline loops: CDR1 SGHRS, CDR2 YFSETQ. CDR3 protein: CASSLDRGEETQYF. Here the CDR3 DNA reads TGCGCCAGCAGCTTGGACAGGGGAGAAGAGACCCAGTACTTC.

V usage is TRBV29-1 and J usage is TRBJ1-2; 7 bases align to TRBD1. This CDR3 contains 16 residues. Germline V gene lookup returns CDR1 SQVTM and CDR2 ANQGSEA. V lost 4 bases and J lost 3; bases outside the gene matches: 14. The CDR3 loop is CSVAGDRGFSDYGYTF. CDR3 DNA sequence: TGCAGCGTTGCCGGGGACAGAGGATTCAGTGACTATGGCTACACCTTC.

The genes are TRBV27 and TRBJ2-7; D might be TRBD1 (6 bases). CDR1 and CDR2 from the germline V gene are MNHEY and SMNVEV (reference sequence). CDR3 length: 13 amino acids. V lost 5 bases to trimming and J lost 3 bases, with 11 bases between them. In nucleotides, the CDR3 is TGTGCCAGCAGTATTTACAGGGACTACGAGCAGTACTTC. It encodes CASSIYRDYEQYF.

The DNA of the CDR3 is TGTGCCAGCAGTTTACTCGGCACAGATACGCAGTATTTT. It translates to CASSLLGTDTQYF. This rearrangement joins TRBV27 to TRBJ2-3; no clear D gene. Germline CDR1 is MNHEY and CDR2 is SMNVEV (reference sequence). The CDR3 runs to 13 residues. Trimming took off 2 bases at V and 1 base at J, with 4 bases between the two ends.

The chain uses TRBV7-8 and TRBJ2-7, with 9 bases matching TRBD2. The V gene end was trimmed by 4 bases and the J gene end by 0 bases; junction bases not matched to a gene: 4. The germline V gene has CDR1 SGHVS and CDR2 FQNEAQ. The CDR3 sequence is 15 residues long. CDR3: CASSSQAGGSYEQYF. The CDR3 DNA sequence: TGTGCCAGCAGCTCCCAAGCGGGGGGCTCCTACGAGCAGTACTTC.

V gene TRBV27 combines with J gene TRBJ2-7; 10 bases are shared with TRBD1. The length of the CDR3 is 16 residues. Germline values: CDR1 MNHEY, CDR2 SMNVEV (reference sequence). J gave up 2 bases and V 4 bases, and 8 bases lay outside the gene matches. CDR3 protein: CASSSVGTGAPYEQYF. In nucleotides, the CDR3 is TGTGCCAGCAGTTCCGTCGGGACAGGGGCCCCCTACGAGCAGTACTTC.

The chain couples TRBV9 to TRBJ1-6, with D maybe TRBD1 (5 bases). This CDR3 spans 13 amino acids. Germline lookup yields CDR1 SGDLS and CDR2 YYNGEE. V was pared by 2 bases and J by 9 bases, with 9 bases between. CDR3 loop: CASSVGGSSPLHF. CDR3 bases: TGTGCCAGCAGCGTCGGGGGTAGTTCACCCCTCCACTTT.

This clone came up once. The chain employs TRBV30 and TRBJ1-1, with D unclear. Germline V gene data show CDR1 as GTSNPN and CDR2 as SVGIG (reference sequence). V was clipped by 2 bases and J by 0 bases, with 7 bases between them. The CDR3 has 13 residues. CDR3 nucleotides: TGTGCCTGGAGTCAAGGGATGAACACTGAAGCTTTCTTT. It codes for CAWSQGMNTEAFF.

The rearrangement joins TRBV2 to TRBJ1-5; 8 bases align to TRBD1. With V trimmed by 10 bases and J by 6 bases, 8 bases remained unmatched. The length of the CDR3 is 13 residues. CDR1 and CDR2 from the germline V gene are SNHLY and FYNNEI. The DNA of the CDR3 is TGTGCCACTTCAGGACAGGGAGGTCAGCCCCAGCATTTT. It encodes CATSGQGGQPQHF. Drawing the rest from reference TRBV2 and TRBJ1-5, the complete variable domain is EPEVTQTPSHQVTQMGQEVILRCVPISNHLYFYWYRQILGQKVEFLVSFYNNEISEKSEIFDDQFSVERPDGSNFTLKIRSTKLEDSAMYFCATSGQGGQPQHFGDGTRLSIL.

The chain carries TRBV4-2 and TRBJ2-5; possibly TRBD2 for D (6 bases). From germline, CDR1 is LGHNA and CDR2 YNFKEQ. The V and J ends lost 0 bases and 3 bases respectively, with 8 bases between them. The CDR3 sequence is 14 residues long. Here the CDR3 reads CASSQDRTKETQYF. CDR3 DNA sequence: TGTGCCAGCAGCCAAGATCGGACTAAAGAGACCCAGTACTTC.

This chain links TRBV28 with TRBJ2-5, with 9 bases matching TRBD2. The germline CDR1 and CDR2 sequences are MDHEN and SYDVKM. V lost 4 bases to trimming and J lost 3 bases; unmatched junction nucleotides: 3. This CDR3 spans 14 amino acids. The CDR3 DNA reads TGTGCCAGCAGTTCGGGGACTAGCAAAGAGACCCAGTACTTC. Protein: CASSSGTSKETQYF.

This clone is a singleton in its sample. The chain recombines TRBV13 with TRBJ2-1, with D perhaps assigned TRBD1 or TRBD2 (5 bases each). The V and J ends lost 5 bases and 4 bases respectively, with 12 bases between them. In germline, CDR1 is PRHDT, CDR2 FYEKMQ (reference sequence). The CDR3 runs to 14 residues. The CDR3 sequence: CASSPRDGYNEQFF. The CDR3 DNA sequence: TGTGCCAGCAGCCCCCGGGACGGATACAATGAGCAGTTCTTC.

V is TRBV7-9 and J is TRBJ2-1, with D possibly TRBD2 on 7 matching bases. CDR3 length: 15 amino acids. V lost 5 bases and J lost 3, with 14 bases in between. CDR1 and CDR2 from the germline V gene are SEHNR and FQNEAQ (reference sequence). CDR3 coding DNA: TGTGCCAGCAGCCGGCGGGGGCCGTTCTACAATGAGCAGTTCTTC. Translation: CASSRRGPFYNEQFF.

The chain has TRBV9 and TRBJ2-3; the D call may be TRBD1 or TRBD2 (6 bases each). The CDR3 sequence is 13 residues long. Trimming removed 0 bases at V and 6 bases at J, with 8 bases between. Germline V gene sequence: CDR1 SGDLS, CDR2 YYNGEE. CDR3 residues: CASSVGGADTQYF. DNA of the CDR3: TGTGCCAGCAGCGTAGGGGGGGCGGATACGCAGTATTTT.

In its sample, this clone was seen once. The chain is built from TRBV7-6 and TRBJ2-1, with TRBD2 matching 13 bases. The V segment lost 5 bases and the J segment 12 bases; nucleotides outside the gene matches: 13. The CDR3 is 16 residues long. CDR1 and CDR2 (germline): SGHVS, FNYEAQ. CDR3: CASSLNPGLAGRGQFF. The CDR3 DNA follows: TGTGCCAGCAGCCTCAATCCGGGACTAGCGGGGAGAGGGCAGTTCTTC.

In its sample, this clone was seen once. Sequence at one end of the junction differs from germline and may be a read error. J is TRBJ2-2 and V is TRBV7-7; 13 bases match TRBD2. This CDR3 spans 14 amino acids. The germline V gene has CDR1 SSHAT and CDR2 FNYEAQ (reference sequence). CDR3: CASRLAGGTGELFF. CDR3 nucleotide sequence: TGTGCTAGCAGACTAGCGGGGGGTACCGGGGAGCTGTTTTTT.

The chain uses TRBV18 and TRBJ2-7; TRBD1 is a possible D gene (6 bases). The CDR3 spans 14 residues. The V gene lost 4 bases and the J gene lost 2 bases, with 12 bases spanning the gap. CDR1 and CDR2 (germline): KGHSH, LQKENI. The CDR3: CASSLTGPTYEQYF. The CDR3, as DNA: TGTGCCAGCTCACTTACAGGGCCCACCTACGAGCAGTACTTC.